These 7 T cell receptor beta chains originate from one sample sequenced in a study of cytomegalovirus exposure and HLA in healthy donors. The table came from immunoSEQ multiplex PCR; TCRdb's copy has only in-frame clones and leaves some out. In the table there are 100,000 to 150,000 clones, 89% of which are singletons. Source material: PBMCs. The receptors were gathered from a woman aged 18-29 years in good health and CMV-seronegative.

V and J are TRBV7-2 and TRBJ2-2; TRBD2 agrees at 8 bases. The CDR3 is 14 residues long. The germline V gene encodes CDR1 SGHTA and CDR2 FQGNSA. V dropped 10 bases and J dropped 4; count of bases not matched to a gene: 8. CDR3: CANRGGSGTGELFF. CDR3 nucleotides: TGTGCCAACCGGGGGGGATCGGGCACCGGGGAGCTGTTTTTT.

V usage is TRBV19 and J usage is TRBJ1-5; the D is unclear. Germline lookup yields CDR1 LNHDA and CDR2 SQIVND (reference sequence). V shed 0 bases and J shed 4 bases, with 10 bases lying between them. The CDR3 extends over 15 amino acids. CDR3 protein: CASSIDLGENQPQHF. DNA of the CDR3: TGTGCCAGTAGTATAGACCTCGGGGAAAATCAGCCCCAGCATTTT.

V and J are TRBV7-9 and TRBJ2-3; tentative D call: TRBD2 (6 bases). The CDR3 is 15 amino acids. V was trimmed by 5 bases and J by 2 bases, leaving 14 bases between them. Looked up from germline, CDR1 is SEHNR and CDR2 is FQNEAQ (reference sequence). The CDR3 loop is CASSPTSPLTDTQYF. The CDR3 DNA follows: TGTGCCAGCAGCCCTACTAGCCCCCTCACAGATACGCAGTATTTT.

The V gene is TRBV2, the J gene TRBJ2-1; D might be TRBD2 (6 bases). The CDR3 length is 16 residues. CDR1 and CDR2 (germline): SNHLY, FYNNEI. The germline V and J ends were trimmed by 6 bases and 0 bases, with 15 bases remaining between them. CDR3: CASRENSGGSYNEQFF. The CDR3 DNA reads TGTGCCAGCAGAGAAAATAGCGGCGGCTCCTACAATGAGCAGTTCTTC.

This clone was counted between two and nine times. This chain links TRBV7-9 with TRBJ1-3; unclear D gene. Trimming took off 2 bases at V and 0 bases at J, with 8 bases between the two ends. The CDR3 covers 15 residues. Per the germline V gene, CDR1 is SEHNR and CDR2 is FQNEAQ (reference sequence). In DNA, the CDR3 is TGTGCCAGCAGCTTACTCTACAGCTCTGGAAACACCATATATTTT. Its translation: CASSLLYSSGNTIYF.

V and J are TRBV11-2 and TRBJ2-1; 7 nucleotides agree with TRBD2. Germline CDR1 SGHAT, CDR2 FQNNGV. The CDR3 loop spans 15 amino acids. Losses at the gene ends were 3 bases for V and 8 bases for J; bases not matched to a gene: 10. CDR3 bases: TGTGCCAGCAGCTTCAGGCAAGCGGGGTTCTATGAGCAGTTCTTC. Its translation is CASSFRQAGFYEQFF.

The rearrangement joins TRBV10-3 to TRBJ1-6; weak D call: TRBD1 (6 bases). This CDR3 has 16 amino acids. Germline CDR1 and CDR2: ENHRY and SYGVKD. Deletions cut 8 bases from V and 7 bases from J, with 21 bases between. Here the CDR3 DNA reads TGTGCCATCGCACGGGAAAGAAGGACAGAGAATTCACCCCTCCACTTT. It encodes CAIARERRTENSPLHF.